This note documents a single T cell receptor (beta chain) sequence. This receptor's antigen is unknown. Base qualities are not recorded, but no much larger clone differs from it by a single base. CDR1 LNHNV and CDR2 YYDKDF were looked up in the germline V gene (reference sequence). V loses 5 bases, J loses 1 base, and the germline ends lie 14 bases apart. From the cysteine through the phenylalanine, the CDR3 covers 15 amino acids. The retained sequence is limited to the CDR3, 45 bases, with the frame set at the first base. The sample belongs to a study of monozygotic twins with cystic fibrosis (dated by TCRdb to the early 2020s). Regarding the research as a whole: Barcoded libraries were made from roughly 3 micrograms of fragmented DNA using approximately 15 PCR cycles. The cohort comprised ten female and six male twin pairs aged about 2.0 to 40 years, median roughly 9.9 years, mostly children and adolescents. Data for three of the twin pairs had already been reported earlier in a different context. On the day of blood sampling, twins were ranked among 1,060 cohort participants for weight-for-height and for FEVPerc (FEV1 disease centile). To gauge how much genetics shapes V and J gene usage, the researchers compared TCR beta repertoires both within and across 16 monozygotic twin pairs who have cystic fibrosis. Overall results and qualifications from the work: Only a small cohort was studied, and no association of shared CDR3 numbers with age, concordance or disease severity was found. Nucleotide-identical clonotype sharing was significantly higher within monozygotic CF twin pairs than between unrelated CF individuals (P = 0.000026, Mann-Whitney). Simpson clonality was found to be generally low (median approximately 0.0086), suggesting a naive-dominated repertoire, although higher clonality was observed in the most severely affected patients. V gene usage was most similar to the co-twin in 13 of 16 pairs, and J usage was most similar to the co-twin in 8 of 16 pairs, which suggests genetic constraints.

TCR beta CDR3 regions were amplified by multiplex PCR using the immunoSEQ immune profiling system, following the manufacturer's instructions. An Illumina NextSeq system was used to carry out the sequencing. The original methods were these. Sequence data were processed on the immunoSEQ Analyzer platform, and clonality was computed as the square root of Simpson's index of productive rearrangements. Similarity in V and J usage was measured by Jensen-Shannon distance, and OLGA was used to compute CDR3 generation probabilities. Shared CDR3 sequences were searched in the immuneACCESS database (August 2020) and in VDJdb (December 2020). Imported from immuneACCESS, the table was reduced by TCRdb to in-frame sequences with V and J called. These copies leave out some clones; in studies compared against another copy, an unresolved V gene accounts for under half, and the cause of the remainder is not known. That table supplies the V and J calls and clone size; D and trimming were determined from the DNA. Within this sample are over 20,000 clones, with under 95% of them counted one time only. Roughly 0.28% of the sample lies in the top ten.

The twin pairs came from the European Cystic Fibrosis Twin and Sibling Study Cohort, which recruited patients from 150 to 200 CF clinics across 14 European countries. Zygosity and CFTR genotype were confirmed in-house, and zygosity was tested by multiplex PCR of nine short tandem repeat loci. Peripheral blood was sampled from each twin, with clinical parameters recorded on the day of blood sampling. Phenol/chloroform extraction was used to isolate genomic DNA from peripheral blood cells, and the DNA was then kept in TE buffer at 4 degrees C. The sequence is built from TRBV15 and TRBJ1-1, with the D gene call left open. The sample was blood. The source is a girl aged 2-10 years with cystic fibrosis. In nucleotide form, the sequence is TGTGCCACCAGCTTGATAGTAGGGAAGAACACTGAAGCTTTCTTT. Its product reads: CATSLIVGKNTEAFF.